This TCR beta chain appears in the sequencing data of a study of shared clonotypes between healthy human individuals. Study context: The plates for each donor numbered three CD4 naive, three CD4 memory, two CD8 naive and one CD8 memory.

The CDR3 is made up of 19 amino acids. Germline-derived CDR1 and CDR2 are SEHNR and FQNEAQ (reference sequence). With V trimmed by 6 bases and J by 5 bases, 17 bases remained unmatched. For each subset, genomic DNA was distributed in equal portions over several immunoSEQ plates. Sequencing was performed with immunoSEQ multiplex PCR; in TCRdb, only in-frame clones are kept and a portion is missing. The sample has around 2,000,000 clones, 95% seen once. The chain combines TRBV7-9 with TRBJ2-2, with 11 bases lining up with TRBD2. The source material was naive CD4+ T cells sorted from blood. Subset in this sample: CD45RA+ positively selected. This receptor was obtained from a man aged 18 to 29 in good health. The CDR3 DNA reads as TGTGCCAGCAGTGAGCTTGGAGTAGCGGGAGGGAGAGAAACCGGGGAGCTGTTTTTT. This encodes CASSELGVAGGRETGELFF.